The present T cell receptor (beta chain) was sequenced within a study of CD8+CD57+ T cells in acquired aplastic anemia. Notes on the study in general: Between the patient and control groups, CD8+ Simpson's diversity did not differ significantly. Overlapping CD8+ CDR3 repertoires of patients and controls contained roughly 27 shared sequences.

Genomic DNA constituted the template upon which TCR beta VDJ and CDR3 profiling was performed. TCRdb re-derived calls from the reads in MiXCR, one entry per CDR3 protein. The table has about 210,000 distinct CDR3 sequences, around 60% seen once. The sample holds many counts of this clonotype. Its antigen is still unknown. V lost 8 bases and J lost 5, with 13 bases in between. The germline gives CDR1 SNHLY, CDR2 FYNNEI. The CDR3 consists of 14 residues. This clonotype was obtained from a human donor in good health. The chain recombines TRBV2 with TRBJ1-6; D may be TRBD1 (5 bases). Sample: sorted CD4+, CD8+, or CD8+CD57+ T cells (not recorded which) from PBMCs. The CDR3 DNA reads TGTGCCAGCCACAAGGGACTGAATAATTCACCCCTCCACTTT. It encodes CASHKGLNNSPLHF.